The 16 T cell receptor beta chains reported below all come from one sample, sequenced in a study of T cell responses to AZD1222 COVID-19 vaccine. Clones were read by immunoSEQ multiplex PCR, and TCRdb kept only the in-frame ones, dropping some. The sample carries about 180,000 clones, more than 70% recorded once. The source was peripheral blood, collected 28 days after the second AZD1222 dose. The source of these receptors is an adult who received the AZD1222 COVID-19 vaccine.

The CDR3 is CASSRQRQGADTQYF. The CDR3 DNA is TGTGCCAGCAGCCGGCAGAGGCAGGGGGCAGATACGCAGTATTTT. V usage is TRBV14 and J usage is TRBJ2-3; 7 nucleotides line up with TRBD1. The CDR3 is 15 amino acids. From germline, CDR1 is SGHDN and CDR2 FVKESK. The ends lost 4 bases at V and 4 bases at J; junction bases unmatched: 8.

The V and J genes are TRBV2 and TRBJ1-1; weak D call: TRBD1 (6 bases). CDR3 length: 13 amino acids. Germline CDR1 reads SNHLY; CDR2 reads FYNNEI. V lost 6 bases and J lost 5, with 13 bases in between. DNA for the CDR3: TGTGCCAGCAGGGAGAGGGGGGAAACTGAAGCTTTCTTT. This sequence encodes CASRERGETEAFF. Based on the CDR3 plus reference TRBV2 and TRBJ1-1, the full variable domain is EPEVTQTPSHQVTQMGQEVILRCVPISNHLYFYWYRQILGQKVEFLVSFYNNEISEKSEIFDDQFSVERPDGSNFTLKIRSTKLEDSAMYFCASRERGETEAFFGQGTRLTVV.

This clone appeared a few times. J is TRBJ2-7 and V is TRBV28; 8 positions match TRBD1. Trimming took 4 bases from V and 8 from J; bases not matched to a gene: 7. Germline V lookup: CDR1 MDHEN, CDR2 SYDVKM. CDR3 length: 13 amino acids. The CDR3, as DNA: TGTGCCAGCAGTTCAGGACAGGGTGGGAAGCAGTACTTC. As protein: CASSSGQGGKQYF.

J is TRBJ2-7 and V is TRBV7-2, with a possible D match to TRBD1 (7 bases). Germline V lookup: CDR1 SGHTA, CDR2 FQGNSA. V shed 5 bases and J shed 1 base, with 15 bases lying between them. This CDR3 comprises 15 residues. The CDR3 reads CASSPGGSGSYEQYF. The CDR3, as DNA: TGTGCCAGCAGCCCAGGGGGGTCAGGGTCCTACGAGCAGTACTTC.

The rearrangement links TRBV6-2 or TRBV6-3 to TRBJ2-7; 8 positions agree with TRBD2. Germline trimming cut 2 bases from V and 0 bases from J; bases unmatched to any gene: 12. This CDR3 is 18 amino acids long. Germline CDR1 reads MNHEY; CDR2 reads SVGEGT. CDR3 bases: TGTGCCAGCAGTTACGAGTTCGGTAGCGGGAAGAGCTCCTACGAGCAGTACTTC. Encoded protein: CASSYEFGSGKSSYEQYF.

CDR3 nucleotide sequence: TGTGCCAGCAGTTTTTTTTTGTCAGTCTATGGCTACACCTTC. It is translated as CASSFFLSVYGYTF. The rearrangement links TRBV27 to TRBJ1-2; unclear D gene. This CDR3 is 14 amino acids long. V lost 3 bases, J lost 4 bases, and 12 bases lay in between. CDR1 and CDR2 from the germline V gene are MNHEY and SMNVEV (reference sequence).

This clone came up once. The chain links TRBV5-1 to TRBJ1-5; D is possibly TRBD1 (6 bases). The CDR3 is 15 amino acids. CDR1 and CDR2 (germline): SGHRS, YFSETQ. The V gene lost 3 bases and the J gene lost 8 bases, with 18 bases spanning the gap. The CDR3 region has the DNA TGCGCCAGCAGCTGGAGTGGACAGCCGGGAGAGCCCCAGCATTTT. Its protein product is CASSWSGQPGEPQHF.

This chain connects TRBV9 to TRBJ2-2; D uncertain. V was trimmed by 1 base and J by 5 bases, leaving 3 bases between them. The germline CDR1 and CDR2 sequences are SGDLS and YYNGEE. The CDR3 consists of 12 residues. The CDR3 bases are TGTGCCAGCAGCGTACGAACCGGGGAGCTGTTTTTT. Protein sequence: CASSVRTGELFF.

The genes are TRBV7-9 and TRBJ2-7; D is possibly TRBD2 (6 bases). The CDR3 is 13 residues long. Germline CDR1 and CDR2: SEHNR and FQNEAQ (reference sequence). With 5 bases removed from V and 4 bases from J, the gap between germline ends came to 12 bases. CDR3 nucleotides: TGTGCCAGCAGCGCGGGAAGCTTATACGAGCAGTACTTC. Protein: CASSAGSLYEQYF.

The chain recombines TRBV5-4 with TRBJ1-2; D may be TRBD1 (6 bases). CDR3 length equals 14 residues. The V and J ends lost 4 bases and 4 bases respectively, with 14 bases between them. Per the germline V gene, CDR1 is SGHNT and CDR2 is YYREEE (reference sequence). CDR3: CASSPQGSLYGYTF. CDR3 in DNA: TGTGCCAGCAGCCCACAGGGCTCTCTCTATGGCTACACCTTC.

V is TRBV6-2 or TRBV6-3 and J is TRBJ1-5, with D unresolved. V dropped 2 bases and J dropped 0 bases, with 11 bases sitting between them. This CDR3 is built from 16 residues. The germline gives CDR1 MNHEY, CDR2 SVGEGT. The CDR3 bases are TGTGCCAGCAGTTACCCGGACCCTTATAGCAATCAGCCCCAGCATTTT. Translated: CASSYPDPYSNQPQHF.

This chain uses TRBV7-2 with TRBJ1-5, with a weak D call TRBD1 (5 bases). This CDR3 has 15 amino acids. Germline CDR1 reads SGHTA; CDR2 reads FQGNSA. The V gene lost 5 bases and the J gene lost 6 bases, with 17 bases spanning the gap. CDR3 sequence reads: CASSLGGMGSQPQHF. Written as DNA, the CDR3 is TGTGCCAGCAGCCTCGGGGGGATGGGCAGTCAGCCCCAGCATTTT.

The genes are TRBV28 and TRBJ2-7; D may match TRBD1 or TRBD2 (5 bases each). CDR3 length: 12 residues. Germline V CDR1 and CDR2: MDHEN, SYDVKM. V was clipped by 10 bases and J by 3 bases, with 13 bases between them. CDR3 region: CATGPLNYEQYF. The CDR3 DNA follows: TGTGCCACGGGACCGCTGAACTACGAGCAGTACTTC.

This clone is a singleton in its sample. The chain couples TRBV19 to TRBJ2-3; 10 positions match TRBD2. The CDR3 consists of 17 residues. Germline V gene lookup returns CDR1 LNHDA and CDR2 SQIVND (reference sequence). Losses at the gene ends were 3 bases for V and 7 bases for J; bases not matched to a gene: 13. The CDR3 reads CASSISPTAGGHHTQYF. The CDR3 DNA follows: TGTGCCAGTAGTATTTCCCCTACAGCGGGAGGGCACCATACGCAGTATTTT. Drawing the rest from reference TRBV19 and TRBJ2-3, the complete variable domain is DGGITQSPKYLFRKEGQNVTLSCEQNLNHDAMYWYRQDPGQGLRLIYYSQIVNDFQKGDIAEGYSVSREKKESFPLTVTSAQKNPTAFYLCASSISPTAGGHHTQYFGPGTRLTVL.

The chain recombines TRBV14 with TRBJ1-6, with D possibly matching TRBD1 (5 bases). V lost 7 bases, J lost 6 bases, and 22 bases lay in between. Germline V gene data show CDR1 as SGHDN and CDR2 as FVKESK. This CDR3 comprises 17 residues. The CDR3 sequence: CASTPKTSRGGNSPLHF. The CDR3 DNA sequence: TGTGCCAGCACCCCTAAAACTAGTAGGGGAGGTAATTCACCCCTCCACTTT.

This clone is a singleton in its sample. The V and J genes are TRBV7-6 and TRBJ2-7; 7 bases are shared with TRBD1. Per germline, CDR1 SGHVS and CDR2 FNYEAQ. The CDR3 contains 14 residues. V was clipped by 4 bases and J by 2 bases; unmatched bases: 5. The CDR3 nucleotides are TGTGCCAGCAGCTCAGGGGGTTCGGCCTACGAGCAGTACTTC. This gives the protein CASSSGGSAYEQYF. Based on the CDR3 plus reference TRBV7-6 and TRBJ2-7, the full variable domain is GAGVSQSPRYKVTKRGQDVALRCDPISGHVSLYWYRQALGQGPEFLTYFNYEAQQDKSGLPNDRFSAERPEGSISTLTIQRTEQRDSAMYRCASSSGGSAYEQYFGPGTRLTVT.